The clone carrying this TCR beta chain occurred a few times. Its specificity is unknown. The sample originates from a study of T cell responses to AZD1222 COVID-19 vaccine. Profiled with immunoSEQ multiplex PCR; TCRdb holds only in-frame clones, not every one. The sample lists about 150,000 clones; 88% were seen once. V was shortened by 11 bases and J by 0 bases, with 13 bases between the two germline ends. The CDR3 is 13 amino acids. Germline loops: CDR1 MGHDK, CDR2 SYGVNS. Overall study results and limits: Most donors were white British, females outnumbered males, and clonal diversity was possibly underestimated. Spike-specific TCR repertoires showed rising breadth and depth after two AZD1222 doses. Sampled repertoires all dated from after the peak T cell response.

The material sequenced was peripheral blood, taken on day 0 of AZD1222 vaccination. The receptor comes from an adult in good health. The chain employs TRBV25-1 and TRBJ1-1; D uncertain. The CDR3 reads CASEDGMNTEAFF. The CDR3 nucleotides are TGTGCCTCCGAGGACGGAATGAACACTGAAGCTTTCTTT. Together with reference TRBV25-1 and TRBJ1-1, the CDR3 gives the full variable domain: EADIYQTPRYLVIGTGKKITLECSQTMGHDKMYWYQQDPGMELHLIHYSYGVNSTEKGDLSSESTVSRIRTEHFPLTLESARPSHTSQYLCASEDGMNTEAFFGQGTRLTVV.